This T cell receptor beta chain stems from a study of chemoradiotherapy in HPV16-positive cancers. Looking at the study overall: A couple of HPV16-positive patients' cells yielded candidate HPV-specific clones and common motifs.

The CDR3 consists of 13 residues. The V gene lost 3 bases and the J gene lost 0 bases, with 6 bases spanning the gap. Germline V lookup: CDR1 KGHSH, CDR2 LQKENI. A remark on this clone: Its antigen remains unidentified.

Profiled with immunoSEQ multiplex PCR; TCRdb holds only in-frame clones, not every one. The sample includes approximately 30,000 clones, about 91% of them seen just once. Study-wide results and limits: Non-HPV-specific T cells did not expand in tumors during treatment, whereas candidate HPV-specific clones and E7-related motifs did.

Sequenced material: blood, taken from a patient who underwent chemoradiotherapy. The TCR originated in a human donor with HPV-associated anogenital cancer. The chain employs TRBV18 and TRBJ2-7; no definite D call. CDR3 sequence (DNA): TGTGCCAGCTCACCGGCCGTCTCCTACGAGCAGTACTTC. This gives the protein CASSPAVSYEQYF.